These T cell receptor beta chains were read from a single sample in a study of OX40 agonist ivuxolimab in advanced cancers. Repertoires were generated with immunoSEQ multiplex PCR, while TCRdb's copy carries only in-frame clones and drops some. This sample has about 88,000 clones, with 75% to 90% found just once. This specimen consisted of CD4+ or CD8+ T cells sorted from blood, obtained in a trial of the OX40 agonist ivuxolimab. Every receptor here comes from an adult with an advanced solid tumor such as melanoma, head and neck, liver or kidney cancer. CDR3s include the opening cysteine and the closing phenylalanine or tryptophan. The order of the fields is V gene, D gene, clone size, CDR3 length, J gene, CDR3 DNA, CDR3 protein. D genes are given only for firm matches. Rows give clone size only sometimes, using once, few, many, or a class for an expanded clone.

TRBV7-2,TRBD2,NA,15,TRBJ2-1,TGTGCCAGCAGCTTGACTAGCGGGATTTACAATGAGCAGTTCTTC,CASSLTSGIYNEQFF
TRBV6-5,NA,NA,15,TRBJ1-6,TGTGCCAGCAGTTACGGACACCCCTATAATTCACCCCTCCACTTT,CASSYGHPYNSPLHF
TRBV13,TRBD2,NA,19,TRBJ2-3,TGTGCCAGCAGCTTGTTCGTGGGAGGGCCAGATGTAGCGGCAGATACGCAGTATTTT,CASSLFVGGPDVAADTQYF
TRBV27,TRBD2,NA,15,TRBJ2-7,TGTGCCAGCAACCTGGGTGGCGGGAGAAGGTACGAGCAGTACTTC,CASNLGGGRRYEQYF
TRBV2,NA,NA,13,TRBJ1-5,TGTGCCAGCAGTGACGAGAGCGATCAGCCCCAGCATTTT,CASSDESDQPQHF
TRBV7-2,NA,NA,11,TRBJ2-1,TGTGCCAGCAGCTTAGCGGTGTGGCAGTTCTTC,CASSLAVWQFF
TRBV23-1,NA,NA,12,TRBJ2-5,TGCGCCATCCAGGGGGGCGGAGAGACCCAGTACTTC,CAIQGGGETQYF
TRBV2,TRBD1,NA,16,TRBJ1-3,TGTGCCAGCAGTCCCCAGGGGGGGAGCTCTGGAAACACCATATATTTT,CASSPQGGSSGNTIYF
TRBV9,NA,NA,15,TRBJ1-2,TGTGCCAGCAGCGTAGGGGATTCTTTAAACTATGGCTACACCTTC,CASSVGDSLNYGYTF
TRBV6-6,NA,NA,15,TRBJ1-2,TGTGCCAGCAGTTATTTAGAAAGGTCAAGCTATGGCTACACCTTC,CASSYLERSSYGYTF
TRBV27,TRBD2,NA,17,TRBJ2-1,TGTGCCAGCATTCCTTATGGGCGTAGCGGGAGCCAGGATGAGCAGTTCTTC,CASIPYGRSGSQDEQFF
TRBV6-1,TRBD2,once,17,TRBJ2-4,TGTGCCAGCAGTGAAGCTGCGGGGGGGGCCGCCAAAAACATTCAGTACTTC,CASSEAAGGAAKNIQYF